Here is one T cell receptor beta chain with its context. Its antigen remains unidentified. This specimen comes from a study of post-analysis software for immune sequencing data. Overall study context: Recorded disease courses covered relapsing-remitting, secondary progressive and progressive-relapsing multiple sclerosis. Some patients had no subtype annotation.

Unique molecular identifiers had been added to the TCR beta cDNA libraries. Input of roughly 0.9 to 11 million T cells yielded around 460,000 cDNA molecules. A single record per CDR3 protein comes from TCRdb applying MiXCR to the PCR reads. The table lists 740,000 or so distinct CDR3 sequences, approximately 57% of them singletons. Study-level results: F measure clustering grouped samples strongly by preparation batch. Controls had significantly higher normalized Chao1 diversity than multiple sclerosis patients. Patients carried a few TRBV segments more frequently than controls did, and TRBV5-6, TRBV5-1 and TRBV20-1 were among them.

Germline V gives CDR1 MNHEY, CDR2 SVGAGI. The V gene lost 2 bases and the J gene lost 5 bases, with 10 bases spanning the gap. This CDR3 is built from 14 residues. The sample comprised blood. The TCR comes from a girl under 18 with multiple sclerosis. The chain recombines TRBV6-5 with TRBJ1-5; D remains unclear. CDR3: CASSYQSRDQPQHF. In DNA, the CDR3 is TGTGCCAGCAGTTACCAGAGCCGCGATCAGCCCCAGCATTTT.